This TCR beta chain emerged from a study of cytomegalovirus exposure and HLA in healthy donors. Study findings and constraints: Despite most TCR sequences being rare, some public TCRs occurred in many donors. A missense DCLRE1C variant was associated with V- and J-gene trimming of TCR beta chains in a later analysis, and an independent cohort replicated the association. Under in vitro conditions, a few CMV-associated chains were confirmed as specific for CMV antigens. Indistinguishable V segments such as TRBV6-2 and TRBV6-3 were excluded.

PCR used 60 Vbeta primers and 13 Jbeta primers. The repertoire was sequenced with immunoSEQ multiplex PCR; TCRdb's copy has only in-frame clones and lacks some. The sample has 70,000 or so clones; roughly 88% are singletons. The CDR3 is 15 amino acids. Germline V lookup: CDR1 SGHDT, CDR2 YYEEEE. Of note for this clone: Its antigen remains unidentified.

The genes are TRBV5-6 and TRBJ2-5, with a weak D call TRBD1 (7 bases). Near its end, the DNA agrees better with TRBJ2-7, so the J call may be wrong. This receptor was obtained from a woman aged 30 to 39 in good health and CMV-seronegative. Specimen: PBMCs. The CDR3 region has the DNA TGTGCCAGCAGCTATGGGGGCAGGGGGGCCGGCGAGCAGTACTTC. Amino acid sequence: CASSYGGRGAGEQYF.